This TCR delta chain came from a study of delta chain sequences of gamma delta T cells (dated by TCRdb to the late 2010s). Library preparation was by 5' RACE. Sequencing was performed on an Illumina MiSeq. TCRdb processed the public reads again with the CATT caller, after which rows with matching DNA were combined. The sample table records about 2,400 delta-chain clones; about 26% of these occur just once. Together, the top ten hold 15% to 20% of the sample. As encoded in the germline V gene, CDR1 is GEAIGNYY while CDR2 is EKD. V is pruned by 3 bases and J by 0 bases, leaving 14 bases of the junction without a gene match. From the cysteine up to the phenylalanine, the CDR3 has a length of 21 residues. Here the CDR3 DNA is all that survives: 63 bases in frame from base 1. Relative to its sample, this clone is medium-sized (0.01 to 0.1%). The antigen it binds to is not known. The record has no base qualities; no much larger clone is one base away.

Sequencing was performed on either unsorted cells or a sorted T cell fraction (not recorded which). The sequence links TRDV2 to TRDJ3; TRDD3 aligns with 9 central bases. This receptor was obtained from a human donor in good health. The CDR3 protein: CACDRAILGDRFSWDTRQMFF. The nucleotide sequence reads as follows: TGTGCCTGTGACCGCGCCATACTGGGGGACCGATTCTCCTGGGACACCCGACAGATGTTTTTC.